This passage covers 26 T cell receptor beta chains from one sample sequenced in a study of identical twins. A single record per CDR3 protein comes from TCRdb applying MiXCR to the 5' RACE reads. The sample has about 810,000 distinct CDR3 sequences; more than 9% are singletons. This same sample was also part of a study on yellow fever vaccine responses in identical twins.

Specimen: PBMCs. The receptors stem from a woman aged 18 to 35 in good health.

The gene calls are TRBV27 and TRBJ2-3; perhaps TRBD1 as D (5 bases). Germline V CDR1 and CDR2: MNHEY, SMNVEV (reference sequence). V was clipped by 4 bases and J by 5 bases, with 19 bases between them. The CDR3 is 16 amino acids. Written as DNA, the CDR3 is TGTGCCAGCAGTTACCGGACACCTCTCTTCCGAGATACGCAGTATTTT. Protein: CASSYRTPLFRDTQYF.

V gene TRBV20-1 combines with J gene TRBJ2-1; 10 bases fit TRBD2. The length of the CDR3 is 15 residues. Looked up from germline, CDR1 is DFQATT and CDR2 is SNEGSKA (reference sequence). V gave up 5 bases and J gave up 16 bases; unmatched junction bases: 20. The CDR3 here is CSADQPPGQREGLFF. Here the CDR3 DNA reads TGCAGTGCTGACCAACCGCCAGGACAGCGGGAGGGCCTATTCTTC.

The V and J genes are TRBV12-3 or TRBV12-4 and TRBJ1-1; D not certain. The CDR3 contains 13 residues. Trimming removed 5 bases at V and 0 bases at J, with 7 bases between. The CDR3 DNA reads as TGTGCCAGCAGTATTGCGCTGAACACTGAAGCTTTCTTT. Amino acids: CASSIALNTEAFF.

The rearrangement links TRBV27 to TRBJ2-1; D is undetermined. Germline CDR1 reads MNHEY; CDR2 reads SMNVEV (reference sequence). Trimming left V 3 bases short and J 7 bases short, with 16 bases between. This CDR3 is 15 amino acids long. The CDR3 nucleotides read TGTGCCAGCAGTTTGTTCGCGGCCCTGGGGAATGAGCAGTTCTTC. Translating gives CASSLFAALGNEQFF.

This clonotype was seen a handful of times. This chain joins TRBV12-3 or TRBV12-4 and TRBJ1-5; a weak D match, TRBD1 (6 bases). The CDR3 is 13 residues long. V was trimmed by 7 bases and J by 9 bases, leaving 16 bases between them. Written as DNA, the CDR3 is TGTGCCAGCACCACGGACAGCTATCGGCCCCAGCATTTT. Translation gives CASTTDSYRPQHF.

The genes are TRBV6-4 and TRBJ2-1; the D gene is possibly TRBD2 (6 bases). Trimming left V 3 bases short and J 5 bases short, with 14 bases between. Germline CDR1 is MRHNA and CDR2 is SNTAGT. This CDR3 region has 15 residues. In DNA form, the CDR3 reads TGTGCCAGCAGTGAGGGGCGGGGCGCGCACAATGAGCAGTTCTTC. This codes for CASSEGRGAHNEQFF.

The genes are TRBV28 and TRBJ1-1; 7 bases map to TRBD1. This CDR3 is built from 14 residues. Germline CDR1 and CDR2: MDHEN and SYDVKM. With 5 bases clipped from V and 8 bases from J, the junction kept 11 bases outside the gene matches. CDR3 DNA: TGTGCCAGCAGTGGGACAGTACACCTGGGGGAAGCTTTCTTT. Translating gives CASSGTVHLGEAFF.

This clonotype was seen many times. CDR3 DNA: TGTGCCAGCTTTTTAAACACTGAAGCTTTCTTT. Translation: CASFLNTEAFF. The gene calls are TRBV11-2 and TRBJ1-1; D is unresolved. CDR3 size: 11 residues. Germline V gene data show CDR1 as SGHAT and CDR2 as FQNNGV. Trimming removed 8 bases at V and 2 bases at J, with 6 bases between.

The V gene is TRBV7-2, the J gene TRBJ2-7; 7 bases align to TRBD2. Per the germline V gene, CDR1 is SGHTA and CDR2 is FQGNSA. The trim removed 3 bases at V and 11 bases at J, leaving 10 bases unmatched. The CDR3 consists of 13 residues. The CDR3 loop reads CASSFRDYAIKYV. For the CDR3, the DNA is TGTGCCAGCAGCTTCCGGGACTACGCCATTAAGTACGTC.

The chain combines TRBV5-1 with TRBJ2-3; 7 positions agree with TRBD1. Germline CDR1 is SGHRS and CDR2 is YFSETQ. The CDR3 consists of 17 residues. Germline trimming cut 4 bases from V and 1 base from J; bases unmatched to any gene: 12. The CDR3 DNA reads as TGCGCCAGCAGCCCAACGACAGGGTCGATGGGCACAGATACGCAGTATTTT. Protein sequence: CASSPTTGSMGTDTQYF. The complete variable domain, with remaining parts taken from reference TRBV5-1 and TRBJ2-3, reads KAGVTQTPRYLIKTRGQQVTLSCSPISGHRSVSWYQQTPGQGLQFLFEYFSETQRNKGNFPGRFSGRQFSNSRSEMNVSTLELGDSALYLCASSPTTGSMGTDTQYFGPGTRLTVL.

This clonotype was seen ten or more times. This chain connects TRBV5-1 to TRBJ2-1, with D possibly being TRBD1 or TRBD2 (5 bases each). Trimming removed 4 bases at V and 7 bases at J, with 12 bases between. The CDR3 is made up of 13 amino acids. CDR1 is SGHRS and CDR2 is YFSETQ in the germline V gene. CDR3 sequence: CASSADGANEQFF. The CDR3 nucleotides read TGCGCCAGCAGCGCCGACGGGGCAAATGAGCAGTTCTTC.

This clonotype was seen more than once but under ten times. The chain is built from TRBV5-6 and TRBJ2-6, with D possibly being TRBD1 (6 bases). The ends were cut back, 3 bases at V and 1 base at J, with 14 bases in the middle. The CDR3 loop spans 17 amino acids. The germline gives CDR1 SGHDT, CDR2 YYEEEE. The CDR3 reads CASSSGQGLSGANVLTF. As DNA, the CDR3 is TGTGCCAGCAGCTCGGGACAAGGTCTTTCTGGGGCCAACGTCCTGACTTTC.

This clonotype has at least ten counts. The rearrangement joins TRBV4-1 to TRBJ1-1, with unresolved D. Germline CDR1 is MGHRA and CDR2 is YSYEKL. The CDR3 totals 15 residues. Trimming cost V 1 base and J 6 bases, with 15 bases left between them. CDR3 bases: TGCGCCAGCAGCCAAGGAACCGGTATAATCCCTGAAGCTTTCTTT. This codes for CASSQGTGIIPEAFF.

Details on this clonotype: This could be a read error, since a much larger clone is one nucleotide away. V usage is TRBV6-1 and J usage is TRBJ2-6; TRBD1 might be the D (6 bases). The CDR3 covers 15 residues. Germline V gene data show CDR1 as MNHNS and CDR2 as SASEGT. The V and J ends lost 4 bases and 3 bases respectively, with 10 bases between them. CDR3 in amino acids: CASSGEGVGANVLTF. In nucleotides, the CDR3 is TGTGCCAGCAGTGGAGAGGGGGTTGGGGCCAACGTCCTGACTTTC.

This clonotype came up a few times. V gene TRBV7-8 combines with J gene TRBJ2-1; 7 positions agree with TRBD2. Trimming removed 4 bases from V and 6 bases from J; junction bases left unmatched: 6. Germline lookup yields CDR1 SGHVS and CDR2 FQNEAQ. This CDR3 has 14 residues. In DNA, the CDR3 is TGTGCCAGCAGCTCCCAGCGGGAAGGCAATGAGCAGTTCTTC. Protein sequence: CASSSQREGNEQFF.

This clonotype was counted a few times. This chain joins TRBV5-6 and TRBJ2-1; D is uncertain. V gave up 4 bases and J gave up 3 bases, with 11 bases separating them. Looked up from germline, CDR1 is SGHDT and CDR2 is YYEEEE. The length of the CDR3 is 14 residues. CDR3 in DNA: TGTGCCAGCAGCCTGGACGGCTTCTACAATGAGCAGTTCTTC. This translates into CASSLDGFYNEQFF.

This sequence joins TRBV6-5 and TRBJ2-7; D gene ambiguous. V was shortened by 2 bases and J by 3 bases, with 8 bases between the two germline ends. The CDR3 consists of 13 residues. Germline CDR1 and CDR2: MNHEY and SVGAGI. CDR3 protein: CASSYGPVYEQYF. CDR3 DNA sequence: TGTGCCAGCAGTTACGGTCCCGTCTACGAGCAGTACTTC.

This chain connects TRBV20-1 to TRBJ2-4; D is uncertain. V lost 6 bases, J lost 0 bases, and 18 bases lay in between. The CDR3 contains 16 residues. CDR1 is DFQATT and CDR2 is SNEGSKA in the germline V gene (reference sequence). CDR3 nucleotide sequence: TGCAGTGCCCCCCGAGTGTTGAACGGAGCCAAAAACATTCAGTACTTC. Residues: CSAPRVLNGAKNIQYF.

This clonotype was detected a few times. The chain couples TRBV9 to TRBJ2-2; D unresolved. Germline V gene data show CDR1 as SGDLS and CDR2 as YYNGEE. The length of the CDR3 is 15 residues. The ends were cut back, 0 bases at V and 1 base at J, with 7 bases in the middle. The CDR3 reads CASSVASGNTGELFF. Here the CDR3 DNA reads TGTGCCAGCAGCGTAGCGTCCGGGAACACCGGGGAGCTGTTTTTT.

CDR3 protein: CASSDGSVRTYEQYF. CDR3 coding DNA: TGTGCCAGCAGTGACGGGAGTGTTAGGACTTACGAGCAGTACTTC. The V call is TRBV25-1, the J call TRBJ2-7; perhaps TRBD2 as D (6 bases). Trimming shortened V by 3 bases and J by 4 bases, and 16 bases separated the two germline ends. The CDR3 length is 15 residues. The V gene's germline CDR1 is MGHDK and CDR2 SYGVNS.

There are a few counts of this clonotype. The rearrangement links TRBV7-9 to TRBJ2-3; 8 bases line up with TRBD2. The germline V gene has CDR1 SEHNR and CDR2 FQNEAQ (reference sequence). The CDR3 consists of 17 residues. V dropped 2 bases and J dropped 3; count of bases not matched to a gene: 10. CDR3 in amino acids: CASSLFAGGAGTDTQYF. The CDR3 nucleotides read TGTGCCAGCAGCTTATTCGCCGGGGGGGCCGGGACAGATACGCAGTATTTT.

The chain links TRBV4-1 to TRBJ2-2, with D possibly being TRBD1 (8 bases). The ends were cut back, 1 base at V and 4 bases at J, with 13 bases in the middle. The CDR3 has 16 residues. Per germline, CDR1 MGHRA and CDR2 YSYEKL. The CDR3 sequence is CASSQAQGGPTGELFF. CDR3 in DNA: TGCGCCAGCAGCCAAGCACAGGGGGGGCCCACCGGGGAGCTGTTTTTT.

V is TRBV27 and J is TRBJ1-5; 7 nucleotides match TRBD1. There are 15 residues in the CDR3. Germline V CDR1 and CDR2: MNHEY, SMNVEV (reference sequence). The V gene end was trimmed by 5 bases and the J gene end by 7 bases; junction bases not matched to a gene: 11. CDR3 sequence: CASSLRGGGGQPQHF. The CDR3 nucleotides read TGTGCCAGCAGTCTCAGGGGGGGAGGAGGACAGCCCCAGCATTTT.

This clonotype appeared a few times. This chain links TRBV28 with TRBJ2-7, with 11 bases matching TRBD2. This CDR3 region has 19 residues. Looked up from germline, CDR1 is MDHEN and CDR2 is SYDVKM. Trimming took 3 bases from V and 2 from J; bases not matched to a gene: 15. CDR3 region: CASSLVGRTGLADAYEQYV. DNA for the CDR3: TGTGCCAGCAGTTTGGTTGGACGCACGGGACTAGCGGATGCCTACGAGCAGTACGTC.

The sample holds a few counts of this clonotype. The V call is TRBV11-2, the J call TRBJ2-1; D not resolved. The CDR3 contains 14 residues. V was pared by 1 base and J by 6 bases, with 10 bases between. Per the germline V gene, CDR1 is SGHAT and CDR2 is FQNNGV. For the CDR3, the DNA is TGTGCCAGCAGCTTAGGGTCTCCCATCAATGAGCAGTTCTTC. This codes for CASSLGSPINEQFF.

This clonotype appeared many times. The CDR3 region is CSASQAVYEQYV. The DNA of the CDR3 is TGCAGTGCCAGCCAGGCCGTATACGAGCAGTACGTC. The genes are TRBV20-1 and TRBJ2-7; D unresolved. Trimming cost V 6 bases and J 4 bases, with 13 bases left between them. Germline V lookup: CDR1 DFQATT, CDR2 SNEGSKA (reference sequence). This CDR3 region has 12 residues.